A single sample gave rise to the 24 T cell receptor beta chains below, sequenced in a study of tumor and adjacent non-tumor tissue in lung cancer. A modified ARM-PCR protocol with three rounds of nested PCR amplified TCRbeta. TCRdb re-called the multiplex PCR reads through MiXCR, storing one row per CDR3 protein. Of under 140,000 distinct CDR3 sequences listed, approximately 80% are singletons. This sample's RNA came from whole unsorted tissue. Sequences were obtained from lung tumor tissue. The receptors were gathered from a man between 70 and 80 years old with non-small cell lung cancer.

To note about this clonotype: This may be a read error, as it is one base from a much larger clone. The CDR3 is CASSGSVGSYYEQYF. The CDR3, as DNA: TGTGCCAGCAGTGGAAGCGTGGGGTCCTACTACGAGCAGTACTTC. The V gene is TRBV6-1, the J gene TRBJ2-7; D uncertain. CDR3 size: 15 residues. Between the trimmed V and J ends, which lost 4 bases and 3 bases, there was a span of 16 bases. Germline-derived CDR1 and CDR2 are MNHNS and SASEGT.

As for this clonotype: The junction shows a germline mismatch at one end, possibly a read error. The chain links TRBV6-5 to TRBJ2-5; possible D gene TRBD2, 5 bases. Looked up from germline, CDR1 is MNHEY and CDR2 is SVGAGI. CDR3 length: 13 residues. The CDR3: CTSRRTRSETQYF. Here the CDR3 DNA reads TGTACCAGCAGACGTACTAGATCCGAGACTCAGTACTTC.

This clonotype is a singleton in its sample. A read error may produce the germline difference seen at one junction end. V and J are TRBV20-1 and TRBJ2-7; D ambiguous. This CDR3 is built from 11 residues. CDR1 is DFQATT, CDR2 SNEGSKA, per germline (reference sequence). The CDR3 spells CSATAAVEQYF. DNA for the CDR3: TGTAGTGCTACCGCGGCAGTCGAGCAGTACTTC.

Concerning this clonotype itself: Being one base from a much bigger clone, this may be a read error. The chain uses TRBV19 and TRBJ2-2; no reliable D call. The germline V gene has CDR1 LNHDA and CDR2 SQIVND (reference sequence). The CDR3 loop spans 15 amino acids. Trimming left V 8 bases short and J 3 bases short, with 16 bases between. The CDR3 here is CASFHWGTDTGELFF. The CDR3 coding sequence is TGTGCCAGTTTCCATTGGGGTACGGACACCGGGGAGCTGTTTTTT.

Note on this clonotype: The conserved final phenylalanine or tryptophan is absent from the CDR3, which likely points to a read error. This chain joins TRBV4-1 and TRBJ2-1; 9 positions match TRBD2. The end of the DNA aligns better with TRBJ2-7, so the J call may be wrong. The germline CDR1 and CDR2 sequences are MGHRA and YSYEKL. The CDR3 has 16 amino acids. The CDR3 sequence is CANSRTIAGEGDEQYI. For the CDR3, the DNA is TGCGCCAACAGCCGGACAATAGCGGGAGAGGGGGACGAGCAGTACATC.

This clonotype was seen only once. A read error may account for a junction end that differs from germline. V is TRBV5-4 and J is TRBJ2-1; 13 bases align to TRBD2. The CDR3 sequence is 15 residues long. Germline V gene lookup returns CDR1 SGHNT and CDR2 YYREEE (reference sequence). CDR3 in DNA: TGTGCCAGCATCATGGGACTAGCGGGGTACAATGAGAAGTTCTTC. Its translation is CASIMGLAGYNEKFF.

In regard to this clonotype: It is likely a read error, because the conserved phenylalanine at the end of the CDR3 is missing. No DNA is shown, since the ends of the CDR3 on it are uncertain; the CDR3 is the one TCRdb lists. The chain combines TRBV20-1 with TRBJ2-7; the table's TRBD2 call for D was not verified on the DNA. Termini included, the CDR3 measures 15 amino acids. From germline, CDR1 is DFQATT and CDR2 SNEGSKA (reference sequence). The CDR3 spells CGVREGLVGTYERYI.

Comments on this clonotype: Germline and junction disagree at one end, which may indicate a read error. The chain uses TRBV6-5 and TRBJ1-6; D is uncertain. The CDR3 has 15 residues. Germline CDR1 MNHEY, CDR2 SVGAGI. The CDR3 sequence: CANSYCDGKNSPLHF. For the CDR3, the DNA is TGTGCCAACAGTTATTGCGACGGTAAAAACTCGCCTCTCCACTTT.

About this clonotype itself: At one end, the junction sequence differs from germline, possibly due to a read error. The chain combines TRBV12-3 or TRBV12-4 with TRBJ2-2; 14 nucleotides agree with TRBD2. The CDR3 spans 14 residues. For the CDR3, the DNA is TGTGCCAGCAGCTGGACTAGCGGGGGGAGGAAGCTGTTCTTT. Translation: CASSWTSGGRKLFF.

This clonotype was seen once. This CDR3 is missing its conserved last phenylalanine or tryptophan, likely due to a read error. The chain uses TRBV28 and TRBJ1-2; no clear D gene. Germline lookup yields CDR1 MDHEN and CDR2 SYDVKM. The CDR3 is 11 amino acids. The CDR3 DNA is TGTGACAGCAGTGTTTCGAGGGGCTACACCTCC. Translating it yields CDSSVSRGYTS.

As concerns this clonotype: The junction does not match germline at one end; this may be a read error. This rearrangement joins TRBV12-3 or TRBV12-4 to TRBJ1-6, with a weak D call TRBD1 (6 bases). This CDR3 has 14 residues. The CDR3 region is CVGSRTVYNLPLHF. The CDR3 DNA is TGTGTCGGCAGTCGGACAGTCTATAATTTACCCCTCCACTTT.

As concerns this clonotype: No conserved phenylalanine or tryptophan is present at the end of the CDR3, so a read error is the likely explanation. The V call is TRBV29-1, the J call TRBJ1-2; D gene ambiguous. Between the trimmed V and J ends, which lost 5 bases and 4 bases, there was a span of 14 bases. This CDR3 region has 13 residues. Germline V gives CDR1 SQVTM, CDR2 ANQGSEA. The CDR3 sequence is CSVLRSRAYGYTS. CDR3 DNA: TGCAGCGTTCTCCGGTCGAGAGCCTATGGCTACACCTCC.

Worth noting for this clonotype: One base away lies a much larger clone, so this may be a sequencing read error. The chain couples TRBV7-9 to TRBJ2-3, with D uncertain. CDR1 is SEHNR and CDR2 is FQNEAQ in the germline V gene (reference sequence). The CDR3 loop spans 13 amino acids. The CDR3 sequence is CACSLSSPDTQYF. The CDR3 DNA reads TGTGCCTGCAGCTTATCAAGTCCAGATACGCAGTATTTT.

On this clonotype itself: Sequence at one end of the junction differs from germline and may be a read error. V and J are TRBV20-1 and TRBJ2-5; D is uncertain. CDR3 length: 13 amino acids. The germline gives CDR1 DFQATT, CDR2 SNEGSKA (reference sequence). The CDR3 bases are TGCGGTGCTAGAAAGGACGGTCAAGAGACCCAGTACTTC. Protein sequence: CGARKDGQETQYF.

This CDR3 is CAGTGGTQYF. The CDR3 region has the DNA TGTGCCGGAACAGGGGGGACCCAGTACTTC. This chain joins TRBV28 and TRBJ2-5; 8 bases map to TRBD1. V shed 11 bases and J 7 bases; nucleotides not matched to a gene: 3. CDR1 and CDR2 from the germline V gene are MDHEN and SYDVKM. This CDR3 has 10 residues. The full variable domain, its missing parts supplied by reference TRBV28 and TRBJ2-5, is DVKVTQSSRYLVKRTGEKVFLECVQDMDHENMFWYRQDPGLGLRLIYFSYDVKMKEKGDIPEGYSVSREKKERFSLILESASTNQTSMYLCAGTGGTQYFGPGTRLLVL.

The chain couples TRBV5-1 to TRBJ2-3; D gene unclear. There are 15 residues in the CDR3. Trimming took 1 base from V and 4 from J, leaving 13 bases between them. The germline CDR1 and CDR2 sequences are SGHRS and YFSETQ. The CDR3, as DNA: TGCGCCAGCAGCTTGAATAGGGCTAAATCAGATACGCAGTATTTT. Its translation: CASSLNRAKSDTQYF.

The CDR3 coding sequence is TGTGCCAGCAGCCAAGGGACAAGTAACACTGAAGCTTTCTTT. Protein product: CASSQGTSNTEAFF. V and J are TRBV11-1 and TRBJ1-1, with a weak D call TRBD1 (6 bases). CDR1 and CDR2 (germline): SGHAT, FQDESV (reference sequence). The V end lost 5 bases, the J end lost 2 bases, and 12 bases lay between the germline ends. The CDR3 totals 14 residues.

Only a few counts were recorded for this clonotype. This may stem from a read error, because a much larger clone lies one nucleotide away. The chain combines TRBV10-3 with TRBJ2-3; D remains ambiguous. This CDR3 comprises 12 residues. With 7 bases removed from V and 6 bases from J, the gap between germline ends came to 11 bases. Per germline, CDR1 ENHRY and CDR2 SYGVKD. The CDR3 is CAINGTEDTQYF. For the CDR3, the DNA is TGTGCCATCAATGGAACGGAGGATACGCAGTATTTT.

This clonotype has a count of ten or more. V gene TRBV6-2 or TRBV6-3 combines with J gene TRBJ1-5; TRBD1 agrees at 8 bases. The CDR3 totals 14 residues. V shed 9 bases, J shed 2 bases, and the junction held 6 bases outside the gene matches. Germline V gene sequence: CDR1 MNHEY, CDR2 SVGEGT. The CDR3 coding sequence is TGTGCCAGTCAGGGGGCTGCACGCAATCAGCCCCAGCATTTT. Amino acids: CASQGAARNQPQHF.

On this clonotype itself: Germline is not matched at one junction end, which may reflect a read error. The J gene is TRBJ2-7, the V gene TRBV6-2 or TRBV6-3, with TRBD2 identical over 10 bases. Germline values: CDR1 MNHEY, CDR2 SVGEGT. CDR3 length: 14 amino acids. As DNA, the CDR3 is TGTGTCAGCCAGCTAGCGGGAGTAACTTACGAGCAGTACTTC. It codes for CVSQLAGVTYEQYF.

The chain recombines TRBV6-5 with TRBJ2-7, with 11 positions matching TRBD2. With V trimmed by 11 bases and J by 0 bases, 9 bases remained unmatched. The CDR3 is made up of 15 amino acids. CDR1 and CDR2 from the germline V gene are MNHEY and SVGAGI. DNA for the CDR3: TGTGCCGGCGGCCATACTAGCGGGAGCTCCTACGAGCAGTACTTC. It translates to CAGGHTSGSSYEQYF.

This chain joins TRBV14 and TRBJ2-3, with D hard to call. The V gene lost 2 bases and the J gene lost 9 bases, with 6 bases spanning the gap. The CDR3 has 11 residues. The germline gives CDR1 SGHDN, CDR2 FVKESK. The CDR3 nucleotides are TGTGCCAGCAGCCAATGTGCCACGCAGTATTTT. As protein: CASSQCATQYF.

This clonotype was seen at least ten times. The CDR3 coding sequence is TGTGCCAGCAGTCCTCCAGCTGCGGCCAACGTCCTGACTTTC. Translating it yields CASSPPAAANVLTF. V usage is TRBV28 and J usage is TRBJ2-6; no clear D gene. CDR3 length equals 14 residues. Germline V lookup: CDR1 MDHEN, CDR2 SYDVKM. Trimming pared 5 bases from V and 6 bases from J, leaving 11 bases between.

The genes are TRBV6-1 and TRBJ2-2, with a possible D match to TRBD1 (6 bases). Germline CDR1 reads MNHNS; CDR2 reads SASEGT. This CDR3 spans 14 amino acids. V was shortened by 10 bases and J by 8 bases, with 20 bases between the two germline ends. The CDR3: CANQEGVFTGELFF. DNA of the CDR3: TGTGCCAACCAAGAGGGGGTTTTTACTGGGGAGCTGTTTTTT.